The subject of this entry is one T cell receptor beta chain. Original processing notes: Nucleated cell counts were estimated from reference gene primer amplification. Repertoires were generated with immunoSEQ multiplex PCR, while TCRdb's copy carries only in-frame clones and drops some. Clonal size and the V and J genes are those of that table, whereas D and trimming came from the DNA. The table includes under 85,000 clones, 80% to 85% detected once. This entry comes from a study of blood T cell repertoires in COVID-19. As for the study in general: From T cells, B-cell-depleted T cells, or PBMCs came the material, which was cDNA or gDNA.

Deletions cut 5 bases from V and 0 bases from J, with 8 bases between. The CDR3 covers 14 residues. Germline CDR1 is SGDLS and CDR2 is YYNGEE. This sequence originates from a man aged 80 or over with acute or convalescent COVID-19. This chain links TRBV9 with TRBJ2-2, with D unclear. The sequenced sample was peripheral blood. CDR3 coding DNA: TGTGCCAGCAGGCTAAACGCGAACACCGGGGAGCTGTTTTTT. Its translation: CASRLNANTGELFF.